Sequencing of this T cell receptor (beta chain) was carried out in a study of blood T cell repertoires in COVID-19. Study-level information: The United States, Italy and Spain provided the acute and convalescent COVID-19 samples. T cells, B-cell-depleted T cells, or PBMCs provided the cDNA or gDNA that served as material.

As originally analysed: Nucleated cell number was recorded as an estimate derived from reference gene primer amplification. Clones were sequenced by immunoSEQ multiplex PCR, and TCRdb holds only the in-frame ones, with some missing. For V, J and clone size, that table is used; D and trimming come from the DNA. Found here are tens of thousands of clones, 90% of them singletons; the top ten hold 9.5% to 13%. Germline CDR1 reads MNHNY; CDR2 reads SVGAGI (reference sequence). The V end lost 5 bases, the J end lost 0 bases, and 11 bases lay between the germline ends. The CDR3 length is 16 residues. Sequencing used peripheral blood. The J gene is TRBJ2-6, the V gene TRBV6-6; a weak D match, TRBD1 (6 bases). The sequence was obtained from a man between 65 and 85 years old with acute or convalescent COVID-19. This chain's CDR3 is CASSKQGVSGANVLTF. The DNA of the CDR3 is TGTGCCAGCAGTAAACAGGGAGTCTCTGGGGCCAACGTCCTGACTTTC.